These T cell receptor beta chains were read from a single sample in a study of blood T cell repertoires in COVID-19. The method was immunoSEQ multiplex PCR; TCRdb's version includes in-frame clones alone and lacks a portion of them. The table has around 62,000 clones, approximately 88% seen once; the top ten hold roughly 40%. The sample taken for sequencing was peripheral blood. These receptors were collected from an older woman with COVID-19, enrolled during active disease. The CDR3 runs from the conserved cysteine through the conserved F or W. D genes are given only for firm matches.

v_gene	j_gene	d_gene	CDR3aa	CDR3nt
TRBV19	TRBJ1-4	TRBD1	CASSIQGANEKLFF	TGTGCCAGTAGTATACAGGGGGCTAATGAAAAACTGTTTTTT
TRBV2	TRBJ1-5	TRBD1	CASSGTGENQPQHF	TGTGCCAGCAGTGGGACAGGGGAAAATCAGCCCCAGCATTTT
TRBV4-3	TRBJ1-2	TRBD1	CASSQDLWVGTDIYGYTF	TGCGCCAGCAGCCAAGATCTATGGGTTGGGACAGATATCTATGGCTACACCTTC
TRBV30	TRBJ2-1	NA	CAWSQEQSSYNEQFF	TGTGCCTGGTCCCAAGAGCAAAGCTCCTACAATGAGCAGTTCTTC
TRBV2	TRBJ2-6	NA	CASADSGANVLTF	TGTGCCAGCGCAGACTCTGGGGCCAACGTCCTGACTTTC
TRBV6-5	TRBJ1-1	NA	CASSIHGRTEAFF	TGTGCCAGCAGTATACATGGGAGGACTGAAGCTTTCTTT
TRBV11-2	TRBJ2-2	TRBD1	CASSSDRVTGELFF	TGTGCCAGCAGCTCAGACAGGGTCACCGGGGAGCTGTTTTTT
TRBV19	TRBJ2-5	TRBD1	CASSSRTGPTQETQYF	TGTGCCAGTAGTTCACGGACAGGGCCCACACAAGAGACCCAGTACTTC
TRBV5-1	TRBJ2-2	TRBD2	CASSPGTSGSTGELFF	TGCGCCAGCAGCCCCGGGACTAGCGGGAGCACCGGGGAGCTGTTTTTT
TRBV6-2/TRBV6-3	TRBJ2-7	NA	CASSYPLYEQYF	TGTGCCAGCAGTTACCCTTTATACGAGCAGTACTTC
TRBV27	TRBJ1-3	NA	CASRSGGASSGNTIYF	TGTGCCAGCCGCTCGGGGGGGGCTAGCTCTGGAAACACCATATATTTT
TRBV15	TRBJ1-4	NA	CATSTRVGGAYEKLFF	TGTGCCACCAGCACCAGGGTGGGGGGGGCTTATGAAAAACTGTTTTTT